A single T cell receptor (beta chain) is shown here with its context. Its antigen is unknown. The CDR3 covers 13 residues. This sample stems from a study of cytomegalovirus exposure and HLA in healthy donors. Study-wide findings and caveats: In a later analysis, TCR association rates varied by HLA locus: DRB1 most, HLA-C fewest. Accurate prediction of most subjects' HLA-A and HLA-B alleles from TCR beta sequences was reported. Roughly even sequencing depth across donors was the assumption behind the presence/absence analyses. A later analysis appeared to link common viral pathogens to several of the most significant clusters.

PCR used 60 Vbeta primers and 13 Jbeta primers. Some clones are missing from TCRdb's copy, which holds only in-frame ones; the method was immunoSEQ multiplex PCR. The sample has around 120,000 clones, about three quarters seen once. Material for sequencing was PBMCs. The chain carries TRBV21-1 and TRBJ2-5; the table's D call, TRBD2, was not checked against the DNA. TRBV21-1 has pseudogene status. This TCR came from a woman in her 30s in good health and CMV-seropositive. The CDR3 protein is CASSKVGEETQYF. In DNA form, the CDR3 reads TGTGCCAGCAGCAAAGTTGGTGAGGAGACCCAGTACTTC.